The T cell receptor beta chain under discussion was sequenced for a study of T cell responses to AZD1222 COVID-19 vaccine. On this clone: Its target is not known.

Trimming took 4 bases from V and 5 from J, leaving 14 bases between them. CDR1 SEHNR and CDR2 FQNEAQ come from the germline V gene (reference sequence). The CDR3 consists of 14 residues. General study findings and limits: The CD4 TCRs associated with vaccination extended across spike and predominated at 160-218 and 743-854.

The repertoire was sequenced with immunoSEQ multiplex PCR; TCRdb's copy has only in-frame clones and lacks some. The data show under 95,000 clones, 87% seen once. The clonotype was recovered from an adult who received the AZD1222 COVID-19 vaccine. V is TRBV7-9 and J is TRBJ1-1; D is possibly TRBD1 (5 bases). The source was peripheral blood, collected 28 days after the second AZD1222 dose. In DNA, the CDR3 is TGTGCCAGCAGCTCCTACCAGGGAGGGACTGAAGCTTTCTTT. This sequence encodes CASSSYQGGTEAFF.